Listed here are 12 T cell receptor beta chains from one sample, sequenced in a study of response to subunit inactivated influenza vaccine. Using its own MiXCR run on the RT-PCR reads, TCRdb lists one record per CDR3 protein. The sample comprises hundreds of thousands of distinct CDR3 sequences, roughly 20% of which are singletons, and approximately 10% rests with the top ten. The sequencing here drew on PBMCs from blood, taken approximately 20 months after vaccination. The receptors stem from a man aged 50 to 69 who received an inactivated influenza vaccine.

V and J are TRBV20-1 and TRBJ2-5, with TRBD1 matching 8 bases. Germline V CDR1 and CDR2: DFQATT, SNEGSKA (reference sequence). Trimming took 5 bases from V and 6 from J; bases not matched to a gene: 11. CDR3 length: 14 residues. The CDR3: CSARKGTGGKTQYF. As DNA, the CDR3 is TGCAGTGCTCGCAAGGGGACAGGAGGGAAGACCCAGTACTTC.

There are a few counts of this clonotype. This rearrangement joins TRBV27 to TRBJ1-1; D perhaps matches TRBD1 (5 bases). In germline, CDR1 is MNHEY, CDR2 SMNVEV (reference sequence). V lost 2 bases, J lost 7 bases, and 8 bases lay in between. This CDR3 has 12 amino acids. The CDR3 nucleotides read TGTGCCAGCAGTTTAAGGGGTAGTGAAGCTTTCTTT. Translated, it gives CASSLRGSEAFF.

In its sample, this clonotype was seen a few times. J is TRBJ2-3 and V is TRBV29-1; 7 nucleotides line up with TRBD1. The germline V gene has CDR1 SQVTM and CDR2 ANQGSEA. The CDR3 is made up of 12 amino acids. After removal of 2 bases from V and 6 bases from J, the junction contained 2 bases not matched to a gene. The CDR3 nucleotides are TGCAGCGTTGAAACAGGGGTGGATACGCAGTATTTT. Encoded protein: CSVETGVDTQYF.

The genes are TRBV5-1 and TRBJ2-1, with a possible D match to TRBD1 (6 bases). Germline CDR1 and CDR2: SGHRS and YFSETQ. V was trimmed by 4 bases and J by 1 base, leaving 12 bases between them. The CDR3 spans 15 residues. DNA for the CDR3: TGCGCCAGCAGCCCGGCAGGGGAGTCCTACAATGAGCAGTTCTTC. Translated: CASSPAGESYNEQFF.

This clonotype was seen a single time. CDR3 in amino acids: CASSQIGGSETQYF. DNA of the CDR3: TGTGCCAGCAGTCAGATCGGGGGGTCAGAGACCCAGTACTTC. V is TRBV13 and J is TRBJ2-5; 7 bases map to TRBD2. Losses at the gene ends were 6 bases for V and 4 bases for J; bases not matched to a gene: 8. Germline V gives CDR1 PRHDT, CDR2 FYEKMQ (reference sequence). The CDR3 covers 14 residues.

With respect to this clonotype: Germline and junction disagree at one end, which may indicate a read error. The chain carries TRBV7-9 and TRBJ1-1; 8 positions agree with TRBD1. CDR1 and CDR2 from the germline V gene are SEHNR and FQNEAQ (reference sequence). CDR3 length: 15 residues. CDR3 sequence: CASSPDRVIETVAFF. The CDR3 DNA is TGTGCCAGCAGCCCGGACAGGGTAATAGAGACTGTAGCTTTCTTT.

The sample holds many counts of this clonotype. The gene calls are TRBV28 and TRBJ1-2, with D perhaps TRBD1 (5 bases). V was cut by 3 bases and J by 0 bases, with 11 bases left in between. The germline V gene has CDR1 MDHEN and CDR2 SYDVKM. The CDR3 totals 15 residues. In nucleotides, the CDR3 is TGTGCCAGCAGTTTCTCGGGGACCTCTAACTATGGCTACACCTTC. It specifies CASSFSGTSNYGYTF.

This clonotype showed up just a few times. As DNA, the CDR3 is TGCGCCAGCAGCCGGGAAGGAAACGTCAATGAGCAGTTCTTC. It encodes CASSREGNVNEQFF. The V and J genes are TRBV4-1 and TRBJ2-1; D is ambiguous. CDR3 length: 14 amino acids. Germline assignment: CDR1 MGHRA and CDR2 YSYEKL. The V and J ends lost 4 bases and 6 bases respectively, with 13 bases between them.

This clonotype was counted at least ten times. The J gene is TRBJ1-1, the V gene TRBV7-2; D might be TRBD1 (5 bases). CDR1 SGHTA and CDR2 FQGNSA come from the germline V gene. This CDR3 spans 12 amino acids. The V and J ends lost 8 bases and 6 bases respectively, with 13 bases between them. The CDR3 region is CASAPRGPEAFF. For the CDR3, the DNA is TGTGCCAGCGCGCCCCGGGGCCCTGAAGCTTTCTTT.

CDR3 DNA sequence: TGTGCCAGCAGCCCAAGGGGTATGACTAGCAGAAGCACAGATACGCAGTATTTT. Translating it yields CASSPRGMTSRSTDTQYF. The gene calls are TRBV11-2 and TRBJ2-3; 7 nucleotides agree with TRBD2. This CDR3 is built from 18 residues. V gave up 5 bases and J gave up 0 bases; unmatched junction bases: 14. The germline V gene encodes CDR1 SGHAT and CDR2 FQNNGV.

This clonotype turned up a few times. V and J are TRBV29-1 and TRBJ1-1; possible D gene TRBD1, 6 bases. CDR3 length: 12 amino acids. From germline, CDR1 is SQVTM and CDR2 ANQGSEA. Trimming left V 7 bases short and J 1 base short, with 10 bases between. Here the CDR3 reads CSGGAPNTEAFF. DNA of the CDR3: TGCAGCGGGGGGGCCCCGAACACTGAAGCTTTCTTT.

This rearrangement joins TRBV30 to TRBJ1-5; TRBD1 might be the D (5 bases). The CDR3 length is 12 residues. Germline V gene sequence: CDR1 GTSNPN, CDR2 SVGIG (reference sequence). V was trimmed by 0 bases and J by 9 bases, leaving 9 bases between them. The CDR3 DNA sequence: TGTGCCTGGAGTGTACAGGATGGGCCCCAGCATTTT. Its translation: CAWSVQDGPQHF.